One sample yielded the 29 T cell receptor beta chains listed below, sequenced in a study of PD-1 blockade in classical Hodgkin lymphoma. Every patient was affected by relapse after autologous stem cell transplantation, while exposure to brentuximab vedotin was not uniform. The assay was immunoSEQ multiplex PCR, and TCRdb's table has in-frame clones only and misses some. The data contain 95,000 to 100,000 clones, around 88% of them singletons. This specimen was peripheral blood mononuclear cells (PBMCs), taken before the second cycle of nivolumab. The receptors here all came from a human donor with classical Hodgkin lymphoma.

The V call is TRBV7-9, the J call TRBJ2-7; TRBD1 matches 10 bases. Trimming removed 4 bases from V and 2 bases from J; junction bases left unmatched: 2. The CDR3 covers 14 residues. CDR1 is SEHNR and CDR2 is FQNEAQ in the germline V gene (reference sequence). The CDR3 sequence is CASSSGQGAYEQYF. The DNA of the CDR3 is TGTGCCAGCAGCTCCGGACAGGGGGCCTACGAGCAGTACTTC. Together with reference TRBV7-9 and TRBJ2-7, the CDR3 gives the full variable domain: DTGVSQNPRHKITKRGQNVTFRCDPISEHNRLYWYRQTLGQGPEFLTYFQNEAQLEKSRLLSDRFSAERPKGSFSTLEIQRTEQGDSAMYLCASSSGQGAYEQYFGPGTRLTVT.

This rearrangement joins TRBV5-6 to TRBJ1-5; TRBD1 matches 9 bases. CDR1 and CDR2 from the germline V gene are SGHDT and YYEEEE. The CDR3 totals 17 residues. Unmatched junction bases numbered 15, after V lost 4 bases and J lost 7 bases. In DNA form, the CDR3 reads TGTGCCAGCAGCGAGGAGACAGGGGGGATCTGGGAACAGCCCCAGCATTTT. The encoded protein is CASSEETGGIWEQPQHF.

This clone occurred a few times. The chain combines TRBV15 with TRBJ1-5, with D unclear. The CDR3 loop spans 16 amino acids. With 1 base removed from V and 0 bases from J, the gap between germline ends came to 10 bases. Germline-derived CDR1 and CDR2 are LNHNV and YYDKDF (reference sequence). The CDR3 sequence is CATSRAWPHSNQPQHF. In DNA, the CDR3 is TGTGCCACCAGCAGAGCCTGGCCCCATAGCAATCAGCCCCAGCATTTT.

The CDR3 DNA is TGCGCCAGCAGCTTGATTCTAGGGGGAGGCTCCTACGAGCAGTACTTC. Translating it yields CASSLILGGGSYEQYF. This chain links TRBV5-1 with TRBJ2-7; tentatively, D is TRBD1 or TRBD2 (6 bases each). The CDR3 covers 16 residues. Between the trimmed V and J ends, which lost 1 base and 0 bases, there was a span of 14 bases. CDR1 is SGHRS, CDR2 YFSETQ, per germline. The full variable domain, in which reference TRBV5-1 and TRBJ2-7 provide the parts outside the CDR3, is KAGVTQTPRYLIKTRGQQVTLSCSPISGHRSVSWYQQTPGQGLQFLFEYFSETQRNKGNFPGRFSGRQFSNSRSEMNVSTLELGDSALYLCASSLILGGGSYEQYFGPGTRLTVT.

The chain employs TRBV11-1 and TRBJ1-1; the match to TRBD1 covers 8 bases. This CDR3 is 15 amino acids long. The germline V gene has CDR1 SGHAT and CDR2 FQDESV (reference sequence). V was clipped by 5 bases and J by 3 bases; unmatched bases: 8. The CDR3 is CASSRDRGKYTEAFF. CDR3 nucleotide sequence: TGTGCCAGCAGCCGAGACAGGGGAAAGTACACTGAAGCTTTCTTT.

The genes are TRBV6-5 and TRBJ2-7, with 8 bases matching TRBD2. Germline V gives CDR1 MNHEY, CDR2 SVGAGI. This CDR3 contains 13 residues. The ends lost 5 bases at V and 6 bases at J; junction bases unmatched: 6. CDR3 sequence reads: CASSRPRGGEQYF. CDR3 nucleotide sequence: TGTGCCAGCAGTCGACCCCGGGGGGGCGAGCAGTACTTC.

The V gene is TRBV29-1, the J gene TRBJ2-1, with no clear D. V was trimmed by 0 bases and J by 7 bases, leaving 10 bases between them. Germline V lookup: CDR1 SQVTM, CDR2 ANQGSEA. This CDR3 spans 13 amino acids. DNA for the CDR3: TGCAGCGTTGAAGATCAAGTTCGGAATGAGCAGTTCTTC. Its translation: CSVEDQVRNEQFF.

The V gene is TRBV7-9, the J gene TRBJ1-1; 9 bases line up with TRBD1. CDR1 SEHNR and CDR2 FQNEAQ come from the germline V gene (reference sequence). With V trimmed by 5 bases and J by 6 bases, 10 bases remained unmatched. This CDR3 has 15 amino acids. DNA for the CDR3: TGTGCCAGCAGCGCGCCGGGACAGGGTCCCCCTGAAGCTTTCTTT. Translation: CASSAPGQGPPEAFF.

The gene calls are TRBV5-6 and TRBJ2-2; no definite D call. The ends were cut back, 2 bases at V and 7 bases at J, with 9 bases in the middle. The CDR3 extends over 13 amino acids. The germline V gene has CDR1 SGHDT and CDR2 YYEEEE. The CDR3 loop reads CASSFLGSGELFF. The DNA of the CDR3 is TGTGCCAGCAGCTTTCTTGGAAGCGGGGAGCTGTTTTTT.

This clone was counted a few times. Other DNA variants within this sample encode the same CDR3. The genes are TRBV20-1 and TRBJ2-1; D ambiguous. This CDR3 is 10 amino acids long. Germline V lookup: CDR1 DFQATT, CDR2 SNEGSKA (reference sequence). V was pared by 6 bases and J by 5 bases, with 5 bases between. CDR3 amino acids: CSASDNEQFF. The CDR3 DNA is TGCAGTGCCTCTGACAATGAGCAGTTCTTC.

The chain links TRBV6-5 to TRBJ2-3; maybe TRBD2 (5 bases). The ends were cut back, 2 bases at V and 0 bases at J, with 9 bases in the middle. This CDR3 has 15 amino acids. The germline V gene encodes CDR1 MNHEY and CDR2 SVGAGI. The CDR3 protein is CASSYLRASTDTQYF. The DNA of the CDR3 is TGTGCCAGCAGTTACCTGCGGGCCAGCACAGATACGCAGTATTTT.

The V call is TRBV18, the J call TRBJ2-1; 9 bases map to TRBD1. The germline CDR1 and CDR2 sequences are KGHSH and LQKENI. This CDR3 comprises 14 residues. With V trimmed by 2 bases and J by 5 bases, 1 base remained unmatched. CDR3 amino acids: CASSPGTGHNEQFF. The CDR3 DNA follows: TGTGCCAGCTCACCAGGGACAGGGCACAATGAGCAGTTCTTC.

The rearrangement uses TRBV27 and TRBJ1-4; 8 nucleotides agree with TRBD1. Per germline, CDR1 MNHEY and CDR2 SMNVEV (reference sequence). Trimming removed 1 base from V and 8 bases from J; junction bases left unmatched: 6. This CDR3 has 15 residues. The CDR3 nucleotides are TGTGCCAGCAGTTTATTGGGGACAGGAGGGGAAAAACTGTTTTTT. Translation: CASSLLGTGGEKLFF.

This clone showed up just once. In nucleotides, the CDR3 is TGTGCCAGCAGGGTGACACAGGGATGGGGCGAGACCCAGTACTTC. Its protein is CASRVTQGWGETQYF. The chain couples TRBV2 to TRBJ2-5; tentative D call: TRBD1 (6 bases). CDR1 is SNHLY, CDR2 FYNNEI, per germline. This CDR3 has 15 amino acids. V was cut by 6 bases and J by 5 bases, with 19 bases left in between.

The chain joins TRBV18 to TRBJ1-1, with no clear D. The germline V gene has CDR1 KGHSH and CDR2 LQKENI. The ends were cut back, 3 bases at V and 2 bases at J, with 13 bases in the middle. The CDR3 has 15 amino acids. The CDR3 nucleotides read TGTGCCAGCTCACCCTATTTACCCGTCAACACTGAAGCTTTCTTT. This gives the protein CASSPYLPVNTEAFF.

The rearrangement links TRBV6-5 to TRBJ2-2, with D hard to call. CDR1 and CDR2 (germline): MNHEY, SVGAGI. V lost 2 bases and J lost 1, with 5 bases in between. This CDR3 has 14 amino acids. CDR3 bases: TGTGCCAGCAGTTACGGTGAGAACACCGGGGAGCTGTTTTTT. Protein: CASSYGENTGELFF.

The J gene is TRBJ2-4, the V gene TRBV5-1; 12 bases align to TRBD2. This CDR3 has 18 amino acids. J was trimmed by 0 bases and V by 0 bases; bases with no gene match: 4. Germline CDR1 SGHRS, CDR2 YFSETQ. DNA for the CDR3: TGCGCCAGCAGCTTGGCTAGCGGGGGGGCTGTAGCCAAAAACATTCAGTACTTC. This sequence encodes CASSLASGGAVAKNIQYF.

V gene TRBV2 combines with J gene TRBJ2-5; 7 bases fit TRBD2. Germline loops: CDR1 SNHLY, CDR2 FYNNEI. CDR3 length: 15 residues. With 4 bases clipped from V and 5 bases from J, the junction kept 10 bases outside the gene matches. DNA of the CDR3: TGTGCCAGCAGTGGGCGGCGGACCGGGGGGGAGACCCAGTACTTC. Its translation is CASSGRRTGGETQYF.

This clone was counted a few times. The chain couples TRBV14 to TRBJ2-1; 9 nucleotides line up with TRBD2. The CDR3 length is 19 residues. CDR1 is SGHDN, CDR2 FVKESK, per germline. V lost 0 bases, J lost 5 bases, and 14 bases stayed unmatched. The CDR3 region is CASSQDSWRGGHINNEQFF. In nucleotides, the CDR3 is TGTGCCAGCAGCCAAGATTCCTGGCGGGGGGGCCATATTAACAATGAGCAGTTCTTC.

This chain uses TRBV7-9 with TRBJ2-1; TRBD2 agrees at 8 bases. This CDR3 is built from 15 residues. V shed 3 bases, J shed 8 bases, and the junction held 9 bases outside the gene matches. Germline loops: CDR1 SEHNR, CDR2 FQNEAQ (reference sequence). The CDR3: CASSLQRGKWDEQFF. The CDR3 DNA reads TGTGCCAGCAGCTTGCAGCGGGGGAAATGGGATGAGCAGTTCTTC.

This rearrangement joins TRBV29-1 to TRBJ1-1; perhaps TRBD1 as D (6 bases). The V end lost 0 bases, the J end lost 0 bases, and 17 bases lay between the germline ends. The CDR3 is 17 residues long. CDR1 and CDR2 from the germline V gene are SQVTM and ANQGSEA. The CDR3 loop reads CSVEDSPGQTLNTEAFF. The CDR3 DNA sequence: TGCAGCGTTGAAGATTCTCCGGGACAAACATTGAACACTGAAGCTTTCTTT.

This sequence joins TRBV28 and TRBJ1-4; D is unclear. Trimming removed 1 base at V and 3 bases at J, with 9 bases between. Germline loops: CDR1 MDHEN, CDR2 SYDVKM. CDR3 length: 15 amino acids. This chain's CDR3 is CASSLLAGSNEKLFF. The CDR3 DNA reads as TGTGCCAGCAGTTTATTGGCGGGGTCTAATGAAAAACTGTTTTTT.

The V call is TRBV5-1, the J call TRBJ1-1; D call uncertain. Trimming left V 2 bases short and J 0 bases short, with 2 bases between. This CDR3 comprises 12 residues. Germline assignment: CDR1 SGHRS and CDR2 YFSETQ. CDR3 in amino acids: CASSLVNTEAFF. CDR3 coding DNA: TGCGCCAGCAGCTTAGTGAACACTGAAGCTTTCTTT. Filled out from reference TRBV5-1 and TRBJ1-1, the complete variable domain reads KAGVTQTPRYLIKTRGQQVTLSCSPISGHRSVSWYQQTPGQGLQFLFEYFSETQRNKGNFPGRFSGRQFSNSRSEMNVSTLELGDSALYLCASSLVNTEAFFGQGTRLTVV.

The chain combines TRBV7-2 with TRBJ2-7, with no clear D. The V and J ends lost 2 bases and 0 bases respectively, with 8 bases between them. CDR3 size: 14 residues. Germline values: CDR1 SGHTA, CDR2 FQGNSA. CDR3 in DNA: TGTGCCAGCAGCTTACGGTCAAGCTCCTACGAGCAGTACTTC. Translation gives CASSLRSSSYEQYF. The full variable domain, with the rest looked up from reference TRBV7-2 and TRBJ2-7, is GAGVSQSPSNKVTEKGKDVELRCDPISGHTALYWYRQSLGQGLEFLIYFQGNSAPDKSGLPSDRFSAERTGGSVSTLTIQRTQQEDSAVYLCASSLRSSSYEQYFGPGTRLTVT.

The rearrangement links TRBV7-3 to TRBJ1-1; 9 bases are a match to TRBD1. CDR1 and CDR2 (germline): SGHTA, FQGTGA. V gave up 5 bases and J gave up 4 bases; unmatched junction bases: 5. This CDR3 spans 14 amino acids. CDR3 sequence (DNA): TGTGCCAGCAGCGGACAGGGGCCGGGCACTGAAGCTTTCTTT. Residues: CASSGQGPGTEAFF.

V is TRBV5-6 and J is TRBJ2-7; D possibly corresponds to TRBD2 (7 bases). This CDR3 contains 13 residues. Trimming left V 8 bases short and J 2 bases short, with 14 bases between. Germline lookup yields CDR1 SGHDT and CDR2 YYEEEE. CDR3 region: CASAPGGPYEQYF. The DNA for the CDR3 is TGTGCCAGTGCCCCGGGGGGCCCCTACGAGCAGTACTTC.

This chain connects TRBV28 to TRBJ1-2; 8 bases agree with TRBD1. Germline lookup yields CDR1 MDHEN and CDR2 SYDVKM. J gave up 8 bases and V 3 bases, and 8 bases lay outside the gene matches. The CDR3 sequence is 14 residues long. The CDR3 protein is CASSFTGGGNGYTF. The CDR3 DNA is TGTGCCAGCAGTTTTACAGGGGGAGGAAACGGCTACACCTTC.

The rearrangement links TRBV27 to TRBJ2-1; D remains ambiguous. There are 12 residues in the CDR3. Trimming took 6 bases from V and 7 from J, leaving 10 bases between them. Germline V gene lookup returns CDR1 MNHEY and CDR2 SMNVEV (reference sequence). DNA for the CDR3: TGTGCCAGCAGCCTTGCCGGTAATGAGCAGTTCTTC. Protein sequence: CASSLAGNEQFF.

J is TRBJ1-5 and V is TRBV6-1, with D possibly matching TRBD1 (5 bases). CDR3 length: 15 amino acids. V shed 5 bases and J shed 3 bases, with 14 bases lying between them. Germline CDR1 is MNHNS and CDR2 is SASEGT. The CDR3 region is CASSRSDSYNQPQHF. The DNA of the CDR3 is TGTGCCAGCAGTCGCAGCGACAGTTACAATCAGCCCCAGCATTTT.